This TCR beta chain was observed in a study of blood T cells in healthy people across ages. On this clonotype itself: Its antigen is currently unknown.

CDR1 is ENHRY and CDR2 is SYGVKD in the germline V gene. The trim removed 3 bases at V and 5 bases at J, leaving 3 bases unmatched. The CDR3 is 14 residues long. Through a sample-barcoded 5' primer and a J-beta primer mix, a second PCR was run for roughly 7 to 12 cycles. TCRdb analysed the 5' RACE reads with MiXCR anew, one entry per CDR3 protein. The sample gives 1.5 million to 2 million distinct CDR3 sequences, about 49% of which show up once; less than 2.5% is in the top ten. General study results and limits: Estimates drawn from one million T cells were deemed to understate diversity.

This TCR was recovered from a woman aged 40 to 55 in good health. Sequencing was done on a sample of blood. V gene TRBV10-3 combines with J gene TRBJ2-5; TRBD1 agrees at 10 bases. Here the CDR3 reads CAISDPGQGETQYF. As DNA, the CDR3 is TGTGCCATCAGTGATCCGGGACAGGGGGAGACCCAGTACTTC.